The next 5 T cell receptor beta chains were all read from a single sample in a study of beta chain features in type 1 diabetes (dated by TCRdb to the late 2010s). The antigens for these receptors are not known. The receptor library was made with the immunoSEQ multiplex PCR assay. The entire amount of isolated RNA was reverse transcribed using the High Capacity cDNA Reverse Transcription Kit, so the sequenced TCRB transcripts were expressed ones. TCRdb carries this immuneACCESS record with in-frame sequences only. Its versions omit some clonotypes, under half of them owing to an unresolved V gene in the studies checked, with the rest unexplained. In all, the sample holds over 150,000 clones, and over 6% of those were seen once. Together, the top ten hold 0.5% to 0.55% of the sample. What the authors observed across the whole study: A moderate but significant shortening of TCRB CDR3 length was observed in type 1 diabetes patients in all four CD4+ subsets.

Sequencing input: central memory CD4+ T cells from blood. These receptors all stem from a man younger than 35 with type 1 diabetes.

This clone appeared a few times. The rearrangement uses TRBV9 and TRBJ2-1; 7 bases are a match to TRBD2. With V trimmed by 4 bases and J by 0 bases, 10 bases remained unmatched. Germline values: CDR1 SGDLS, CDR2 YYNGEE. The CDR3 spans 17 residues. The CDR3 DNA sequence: TGTGCCAGCAGCCCGACTAGCCGACGCAGCTCCTACAATGAGCAGTTCTTC. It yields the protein CASSPTSRRSSYNEQFF.

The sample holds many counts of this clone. The CDR3 region has the DNA TGTGCCAGCAGTCACCGGGGGGCCTACGAGCAGTACTTC. This sequence encodes CASSHRGAYEQYF. The genes are TRBV6-5 and TRBJ2-7; 7 bases are a match to TRBD2. J gave up 2 bases and V 5 bases, and 3 bases lay outside the gene matches. Germline values: CDR1 MNHEY, CDR2 SVGAGI. The CDR3 extends over 13 amino acids.

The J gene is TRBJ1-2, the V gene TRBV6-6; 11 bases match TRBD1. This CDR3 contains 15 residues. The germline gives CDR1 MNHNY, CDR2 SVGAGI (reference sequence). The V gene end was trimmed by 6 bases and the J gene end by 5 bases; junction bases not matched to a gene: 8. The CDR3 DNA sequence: TGTGCCAGCAGCCCTTCCGGGACAGGGGGATATGGCTACACCTTC. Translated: CASSPSGTGGYGYTF.

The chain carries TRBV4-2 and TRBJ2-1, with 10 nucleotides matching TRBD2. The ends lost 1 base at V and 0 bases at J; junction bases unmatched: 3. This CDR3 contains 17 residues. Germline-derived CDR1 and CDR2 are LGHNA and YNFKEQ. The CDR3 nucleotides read TGTGCCAGCAGCCAAGCCCTAGCGGGAGCCTCCTACAATGAGCAGTTCTTC. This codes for CASSQALAGASYNEQFF.

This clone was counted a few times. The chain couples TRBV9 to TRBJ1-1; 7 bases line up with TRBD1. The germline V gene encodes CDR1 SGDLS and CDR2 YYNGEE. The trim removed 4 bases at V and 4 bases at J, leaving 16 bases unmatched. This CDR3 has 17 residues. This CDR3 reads CASSPSQGSRGGTEAFF. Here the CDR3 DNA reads TGTGCCAGCAGCCCCTCACAGGGGAGTCGGGGCGGCACTGAAGCTTTCTTT.